The entry below gives a single T cell receptor beta chain sequence along with its context. The data derive from a study of blood T cell repertoires in COVID-19. Study in general: Some COVID-19 samples were acute and others convalescent; all came from the United States, Italy and Spain. PBMCs, B-cell-depleted T cells, or T cells were the source of the cDNA or gDNA that made up the material.

As handled by the study authors: Reference gene primer amplification gave nucleated cell count estimates. Assay: immunoSEQ multiplex PCR; the TCRdb copy retains only in-frame clones and omits some. The V and J calls and clone size come from that table; D and trimming were worked out from the DNA. Altogether some 200,000 clones are present, around 80% being singletons, with the ten largest covering about 5.1%. This CDR3 has 14 amino acids. Germline lookup yields CDR1 SGHRS and CDR2 YFSETQ. The V end was cut by 0 bases, the J end by 6 bases, with 12 bases between. This sequence joins TRBV5-1 and TRBJ1-1; D perhaps matches TRBD1 (5 bases). Material for sequencing was peripheral blood. The TCR sequence derives from a woman aged 55-69 years who had recovered from COVID-19. The CDR3 loop reads CASSLGSQGPEAFF. CDR3 nucleotide sequence: TGCGCCAGCAGCTTGGGGTCCCAGGGTCCTGAAGCTTTCTTT.